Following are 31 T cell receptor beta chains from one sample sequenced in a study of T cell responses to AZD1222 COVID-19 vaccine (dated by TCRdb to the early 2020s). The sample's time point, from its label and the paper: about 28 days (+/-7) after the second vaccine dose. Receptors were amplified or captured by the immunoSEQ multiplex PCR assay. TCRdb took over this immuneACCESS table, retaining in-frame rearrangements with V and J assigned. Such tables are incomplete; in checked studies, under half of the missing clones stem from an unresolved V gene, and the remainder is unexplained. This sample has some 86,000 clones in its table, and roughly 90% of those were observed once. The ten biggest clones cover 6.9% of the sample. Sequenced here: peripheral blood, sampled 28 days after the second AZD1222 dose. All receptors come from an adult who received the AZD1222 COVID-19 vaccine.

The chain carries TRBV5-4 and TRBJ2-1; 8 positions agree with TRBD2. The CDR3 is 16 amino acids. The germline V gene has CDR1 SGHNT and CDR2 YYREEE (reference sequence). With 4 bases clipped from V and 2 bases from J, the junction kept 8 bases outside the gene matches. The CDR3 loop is CASSERKLAAYNEQFF. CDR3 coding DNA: TGTGCCAGCAGCGAAAGAAAACTAGCGGCCTACAATGAGCAGTTCTTC.

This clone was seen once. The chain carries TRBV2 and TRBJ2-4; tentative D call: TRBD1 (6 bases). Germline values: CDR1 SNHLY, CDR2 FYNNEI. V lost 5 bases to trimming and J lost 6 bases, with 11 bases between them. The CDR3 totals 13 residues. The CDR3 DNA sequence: TGTGCCAGCAGTCGACAGGAACCAAACATTCAGTACTTC. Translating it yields CASSRQEPNIQYF.

CDR3 protein: CASSRPGQGVKIYF. The CDR3 nucleotides are TGTGCCAGCAGCCGACCGGGACAGGGCGTGAAGATATATTTT. V is TRBV7-9 and J is TRBJ1-3, with 9 bases identical to TRBD1. The V gene end was trimmed by 5 bases and the J gene end by 13 bases; junction bases not matched to a gene: 12. This CDR3 has 14 amino acids. Germline-derived CDR1 and CDR2 are SEHNR and FQNEAQ (reference sequence).

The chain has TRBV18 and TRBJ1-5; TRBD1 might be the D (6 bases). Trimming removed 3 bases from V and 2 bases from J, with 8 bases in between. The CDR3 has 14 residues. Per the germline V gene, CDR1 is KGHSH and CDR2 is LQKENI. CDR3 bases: TGTGCCAGCTCACCTGAGGGGGGCAATCAGCCCCAGCATTTT. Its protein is CASSPEGGNQPQHF.

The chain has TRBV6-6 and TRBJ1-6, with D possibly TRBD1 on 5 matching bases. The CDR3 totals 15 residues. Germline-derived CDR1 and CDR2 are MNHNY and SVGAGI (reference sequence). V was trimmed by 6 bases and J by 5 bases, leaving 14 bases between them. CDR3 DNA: TGTGCCAGCAGCCTCCGGGACCAAAATAATTCACCCCTCCACTTT. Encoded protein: CASSLRDQNNSPLHF.

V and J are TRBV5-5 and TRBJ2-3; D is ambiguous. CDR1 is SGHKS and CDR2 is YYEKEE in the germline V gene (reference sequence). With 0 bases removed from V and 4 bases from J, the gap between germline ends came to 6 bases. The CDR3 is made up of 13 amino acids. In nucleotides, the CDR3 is TGTGCCAGCAGCTTGGCCTACGCAGATACGCAGTATTTT. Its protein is CASSLAYADTQYF.

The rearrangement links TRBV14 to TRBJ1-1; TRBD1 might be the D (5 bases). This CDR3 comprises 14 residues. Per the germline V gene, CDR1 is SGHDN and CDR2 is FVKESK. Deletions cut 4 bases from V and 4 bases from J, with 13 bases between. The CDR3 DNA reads TGTGCCAGCAGCCGAATTGGGGGGATCACTGAAGCTTTCTTT. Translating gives CASSRIGGITEAFF.

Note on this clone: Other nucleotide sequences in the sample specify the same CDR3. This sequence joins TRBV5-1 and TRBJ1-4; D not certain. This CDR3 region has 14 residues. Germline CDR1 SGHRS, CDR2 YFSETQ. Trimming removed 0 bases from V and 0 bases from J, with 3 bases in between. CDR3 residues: CASSLDSTNEKLFF. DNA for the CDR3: TGCGCCAGCAGCTTGGACTCAACTAATGAAAAACTGTTTTTT.

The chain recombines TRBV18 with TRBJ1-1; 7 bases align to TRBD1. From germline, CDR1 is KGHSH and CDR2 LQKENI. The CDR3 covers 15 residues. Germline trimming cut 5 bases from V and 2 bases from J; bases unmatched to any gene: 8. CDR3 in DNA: TGTGCCAGCTCATCCCGGACAGGTGGAAACACTGAAGCTTTCTTT. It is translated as CASSSRTGGNTEAFF.

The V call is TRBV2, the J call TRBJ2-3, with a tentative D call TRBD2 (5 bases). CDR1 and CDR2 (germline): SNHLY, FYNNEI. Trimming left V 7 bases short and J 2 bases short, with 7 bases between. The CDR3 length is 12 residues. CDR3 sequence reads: CASIRDTDTQYF. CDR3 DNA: TGTGCCAGCATTCGGGACACAGATACGCAGTATTTT.

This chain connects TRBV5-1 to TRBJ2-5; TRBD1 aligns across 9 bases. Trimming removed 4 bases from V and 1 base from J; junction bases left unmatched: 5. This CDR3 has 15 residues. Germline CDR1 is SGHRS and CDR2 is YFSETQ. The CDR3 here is CASSEWGQGQETQYF. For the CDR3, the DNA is TGCGCCAGCAGCGAATGGGGACAGGGCCAAGAGACCCAGTACTTC.

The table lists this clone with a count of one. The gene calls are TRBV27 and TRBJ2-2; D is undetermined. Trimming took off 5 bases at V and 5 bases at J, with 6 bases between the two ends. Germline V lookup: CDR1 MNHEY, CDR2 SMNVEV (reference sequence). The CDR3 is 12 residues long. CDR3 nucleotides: TGTGCCAGCAGTCCACTAACCGGGGAGCTGTTTTTT. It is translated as CASSPLTGELFF.

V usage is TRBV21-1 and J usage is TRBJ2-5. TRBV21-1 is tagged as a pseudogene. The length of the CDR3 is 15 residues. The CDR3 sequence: CASCPLRQKWKTQYF. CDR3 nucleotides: TGTGCCAGCTGCCCTCTAAGGCAGAAATGGAAGACCCAGTACTTC.

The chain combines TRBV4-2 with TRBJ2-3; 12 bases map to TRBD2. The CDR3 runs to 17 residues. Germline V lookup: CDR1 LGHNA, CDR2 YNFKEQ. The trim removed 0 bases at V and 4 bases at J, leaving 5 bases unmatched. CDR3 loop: CASSQELAGGPADTQYF. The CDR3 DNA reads TGTGCCAGCAGCCAAGAGCTAGCGGGAGGGCCTGCAGATACGCAGTATTTT.

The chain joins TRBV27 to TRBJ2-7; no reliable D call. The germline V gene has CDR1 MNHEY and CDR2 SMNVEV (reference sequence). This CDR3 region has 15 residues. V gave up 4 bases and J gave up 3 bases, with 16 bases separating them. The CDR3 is CASSSLTHMHYEQYF. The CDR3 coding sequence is TGTGCCAGCAGTTCCCTGACCCACATGCACTACGAGCAGTACTTC.

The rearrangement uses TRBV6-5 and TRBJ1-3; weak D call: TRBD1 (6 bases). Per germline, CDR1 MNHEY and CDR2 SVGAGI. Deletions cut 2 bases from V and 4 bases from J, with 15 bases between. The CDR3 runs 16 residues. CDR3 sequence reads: CASSYGGPTQGNTIYF. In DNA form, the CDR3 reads TGTGCCAGCAGTTACGGGGGCCCAACCCAAGGAAACACCATATATTTT.

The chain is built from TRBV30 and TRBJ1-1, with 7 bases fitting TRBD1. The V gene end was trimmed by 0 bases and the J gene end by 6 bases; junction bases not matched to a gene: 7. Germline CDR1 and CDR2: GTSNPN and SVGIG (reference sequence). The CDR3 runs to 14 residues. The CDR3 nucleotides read TGTGCCTGGAGTGTACTTGCAGGGGGATCTGAAGCTTTCTTT. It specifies CAWSVLAGGSEAFF.

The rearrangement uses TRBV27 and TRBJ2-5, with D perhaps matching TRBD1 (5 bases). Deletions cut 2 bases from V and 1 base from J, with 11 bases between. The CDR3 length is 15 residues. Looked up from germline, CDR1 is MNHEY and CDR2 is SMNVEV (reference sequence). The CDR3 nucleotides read TGTGCCAGCAGTTTACGGGCAGGGTCCCAAGAGACCCAGTACTTC. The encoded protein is CASSLRAGSQETQYF.

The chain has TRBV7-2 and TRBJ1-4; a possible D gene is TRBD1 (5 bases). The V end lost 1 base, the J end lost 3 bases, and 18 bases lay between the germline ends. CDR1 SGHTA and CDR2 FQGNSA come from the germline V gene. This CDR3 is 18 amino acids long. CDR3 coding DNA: TGTGCCAGCAGCTTAGGACGGTCTGGGGCCTGGTCTAATGAAAAACTGTTTTTT. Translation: CASSLGRSGAWSNEKLFF.

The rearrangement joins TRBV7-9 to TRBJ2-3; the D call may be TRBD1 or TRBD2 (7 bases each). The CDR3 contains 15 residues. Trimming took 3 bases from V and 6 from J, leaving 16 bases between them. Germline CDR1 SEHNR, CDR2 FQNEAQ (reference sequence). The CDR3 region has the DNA TGTGCCAGCAGCTTCAGGACTAGGGGGCAGGATACGCAGTATTTT. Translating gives CASSFRTRGQDTQYF.

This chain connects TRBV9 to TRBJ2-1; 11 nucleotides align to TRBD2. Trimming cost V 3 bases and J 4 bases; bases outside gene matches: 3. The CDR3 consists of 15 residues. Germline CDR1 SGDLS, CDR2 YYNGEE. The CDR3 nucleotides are TGTGCCAGCAGCGAGACTAGCGGGACTTACAATGAGCAGTTCTTC. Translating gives CASSETSGTYNEQFF.

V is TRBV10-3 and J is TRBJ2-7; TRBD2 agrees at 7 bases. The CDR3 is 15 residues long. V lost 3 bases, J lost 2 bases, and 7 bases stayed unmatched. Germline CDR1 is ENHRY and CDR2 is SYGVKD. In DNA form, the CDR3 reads TGTGCCATCAGTGAAGACGGGAGGTCTACCTACGAGCAGTACTTC. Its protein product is CAISEDGRSTYEQYF.

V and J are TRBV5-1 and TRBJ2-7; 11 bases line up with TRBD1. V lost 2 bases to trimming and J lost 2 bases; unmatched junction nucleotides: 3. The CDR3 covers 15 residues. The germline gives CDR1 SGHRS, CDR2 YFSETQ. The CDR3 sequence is CASSLPGQGAYEQYF. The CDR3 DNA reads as TGCGCCAGCAGCTTACCGGGACAGGGGGCCTACGAGCAGTACTTC. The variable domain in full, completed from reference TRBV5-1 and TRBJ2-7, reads KAGVTQTPRYLIKTRGQQVTLSCSPISGHRSVSWYQQTPGQGLQFLFEYFSETQRNKGNFPGRFSGRQFSNSRSEMNVSTLELGDSALYLCASSLPGQGAYEQYFGPGTRLTVT.

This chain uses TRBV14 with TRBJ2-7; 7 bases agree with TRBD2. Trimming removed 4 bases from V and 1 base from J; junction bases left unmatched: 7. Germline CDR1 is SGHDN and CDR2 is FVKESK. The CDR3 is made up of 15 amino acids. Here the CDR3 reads CASSPRQGGSYEQYF. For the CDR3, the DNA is TGTGCCAGCAGCCCACGGCAGGGAGGGTCCTACGAGCAGTACTTC.

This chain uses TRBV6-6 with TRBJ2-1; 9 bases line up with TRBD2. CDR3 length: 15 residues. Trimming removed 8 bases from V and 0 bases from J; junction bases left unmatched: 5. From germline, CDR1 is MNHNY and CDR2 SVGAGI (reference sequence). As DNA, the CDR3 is TGTGCCAGCTGCGCTAGCGGGATCTCCTACAATGAGCAGTTCTTC. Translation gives CASCASGISYNEQFF.

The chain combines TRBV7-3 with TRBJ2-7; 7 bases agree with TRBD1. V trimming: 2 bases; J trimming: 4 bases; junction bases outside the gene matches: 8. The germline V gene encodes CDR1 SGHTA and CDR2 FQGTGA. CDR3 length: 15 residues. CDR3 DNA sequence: TGTGCCAGCAGCTTACAAGGGGGCATGAAGTACGAGCAGTACTTC. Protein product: CASSLQGGMKYEQYF.

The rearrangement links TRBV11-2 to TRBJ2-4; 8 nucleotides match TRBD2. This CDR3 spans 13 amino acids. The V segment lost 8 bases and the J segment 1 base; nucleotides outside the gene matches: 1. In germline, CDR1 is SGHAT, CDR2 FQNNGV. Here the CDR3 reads CASRGRAKNIQYF. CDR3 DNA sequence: TGTGCCAGCCGCGGGAGGGCCAAAAACATTCAGTACTTC.

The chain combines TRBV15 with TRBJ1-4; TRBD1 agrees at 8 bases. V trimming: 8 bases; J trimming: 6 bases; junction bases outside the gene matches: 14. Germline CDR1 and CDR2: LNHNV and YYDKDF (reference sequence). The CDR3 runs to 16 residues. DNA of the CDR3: TGTGCCACCCAAAGAGTCGACAGGGGAAACTATGAAAAACTGTTTTTT. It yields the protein CATQRVDRGNYEKLFF.

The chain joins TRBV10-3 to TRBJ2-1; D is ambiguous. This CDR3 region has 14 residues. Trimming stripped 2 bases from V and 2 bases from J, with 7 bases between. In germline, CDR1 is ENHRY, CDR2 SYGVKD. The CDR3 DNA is TGTGCCATCAGTGAGGAGCCCCCCTACAATGAGCAGTTCTTC. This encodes CAISEEPPYNEQFF.

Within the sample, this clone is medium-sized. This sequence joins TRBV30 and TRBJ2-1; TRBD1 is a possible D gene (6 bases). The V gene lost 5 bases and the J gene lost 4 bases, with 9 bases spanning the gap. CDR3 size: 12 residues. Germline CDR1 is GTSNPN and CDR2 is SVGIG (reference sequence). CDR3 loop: CAWLGQYNEQFF. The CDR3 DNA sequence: TGTGCCTGGCTCGGACAGTACAATGAGCAGTTCTTC.

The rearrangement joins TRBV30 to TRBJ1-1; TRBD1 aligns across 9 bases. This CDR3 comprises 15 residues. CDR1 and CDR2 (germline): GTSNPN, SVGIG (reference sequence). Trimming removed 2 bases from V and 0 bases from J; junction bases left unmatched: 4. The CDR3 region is CAWSKGDRVNTEAFF. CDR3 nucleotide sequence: TGTGCCTGGAGTAAAGGGGACAGGGTGAACACTGAAGCTTTCTTT.